Each of the 31 T cell receptor beta chains below was sequenced from the same sample in a study of T cell responses to AZD1222 COVID-19 vaccine. Measured with immunoSEQ multiplex PCR; TCRdb has only the in-frame clones, and not every one. The sample has about 69,000 clones, roughly 89% seen once. Sequencing used peripheral blood, obtained on day 0 of AZD1222 vaccination. Receptors were obtained from an adult in good health.

The chain links TRBV4-2 to TRBJ1-1; the D gene is possibly TRBD1 (5 bases). CDR3 length equals 14 residues. The V and J ends lost 1 base and 6 bases respectively, with 12 bases between them. Germline V gives CDR1 LGHNA, CDR2 YNFKEQ. Here the CDR3 DNA reads TGTGCCAGCAGCCAAGCAGGGTTCTACGCTGAAGCTTTCTTT. Translating it yields CASSQAGFYAEAFF.

The chain has TRBV15 and TRBJ1-5; 8 bases match TRBD1. This CDR3 spans 14 amino acids. V dropped 7 bases and J dropped 4; count of bases not matched to a gene: 6. Germline CDR1 and CDR2: LNHNV and YYDKDF (reference sequence). The CDR3 is CATTWTGSNQPQHF. CDR3 in DNA: TGTGCCACCACCTGGACAGGGTCAAATCAGCCCCAGCATTTT.

This chain connects TRBV6-2 or TRBV6-3 to TRBJ2-3; no clear D. This CDR3 contains 14 residues. With 6 bases removed from V and 2 bases from J, the gap between germline ends came to 12 bases. Germline lookup yields CDR1 MNHEY and CDR2 SVGEGT. The CDR3 coding sequence is TGTGCCAGCAGCCCCCAGTGGGCCACAGATACGCAGTATTTT. It translates to CASSPQWATDTQYF.

Comment on this clone: An end of the junction differs from the germline gene, which may be a read error. The rearrangement joins TRBV20-1 to TRBJ2-7, with D perhaps given as TRBD1 or TRBD2 (5 bases each). The germline V gene encodes CDR1 DFQATT and CDR2 SNEGSKA (reference sequence). CDR3 length: 8 residues. CDR3 nucleotide sequence: TGCAGTGCCGAGGGACCCAGCTTC. Translation gives CSAEGPSF.

The chain uses TRBV6-4 and TRBJ2-1, with 8 bases that match TRBD2. The CDR3 is 15 amino acids. Trimming took 0 bases from V and 6 from J; bases not matched to a gene: 4. Germline values: CDR1 MRHNA, CDR2 SNTAGT. The CDR3 region is CASSDSSLAGNEQFF. The CDR3 nucleotides are TGTGCCAGCAGTGACTCGAGTCTAGCGGGCAATGAGCAGTTCTTC.

The chain joins TRBV5-8 to TRBJ1-6; weak D call: TRBD1 (5 bases). CDR1 and CDR2 (germline): SGHTS, YDEGEE. The CDR3 consists of 15 residues. The V end lost 1 base, the J end lost 6 bases, and 11 bases lay between the germline ends. The CDR3 sequence: CASSLLWDGNSPLHF. The CDR3 nucleotides read TGTGCCAGCAGCTTGCTATGGGACGGTAATTCACCCCTCCACTTT.

This chain joins TRBV6-2 or TRBV6-3 and TRBJ2-1; TRBD2 matches 8 bases. Germline V gene sequence: CDR1 MNHEY, CDR2 SVGEGT. The CDR3 totals 16 residues. V lost 5 bases and J lost 4; bases outside the gene matches: 10. Written as DNA, the CDR3 is TGTGCCAGCAGTAGGAGCGGGGGCGCTTTTTACAATGAGCAGTTCTTC. Protein sequence: CASSRSGGAFYNEQFF.

The genes are TRBV6-5 and TRBJ2-1; 9 bases fit TRBD1. J gave up 6 bases and V 4 bases, and 4 bases lay outside the gene matches. Germline-derived CDR1 and CDR2 are MNHEY and SVGAGI. The CDR3 loop spans 14 amino acids. CDR3 bases: TGTGCCAGCAGTTCGTGGACAGGGGTCAATGAGCAGTTCTTC. This gives the protein CASSSWTGVNEQFF.

The rearrangement links TRBV7-2 to TRBJ2-1; 7 bases are shared with TRBD1. The germline V gene encodes CDR1 SGHTA and CDR2 FQGNSA. The length of the CDR3 is 12 residues. After removal of 4 bases from V and 8 bases from J, the junction contained 2 bases not matched to a gene. CDR3 region: CASSSQGYEQFF. The DNA of the CDR3 is TGTGCCAGCAGCTCACAGGGGTATGAGCAGTTCTTC.

This clone has more than one count but fewer than ten. The chain has TRBV19 and TRBJ2-3; D unresolved. V gave up 5 bases and J gave up 2 bases, with 11 bases separating them. Germline lookup yields CDR1 LNHDA and CDR2 SQIVND (reference sequence). The CDR3 loop spans 14 amino acids. CDR3 nucleotides: TGTGCCAGTAGTCCTGACTCGTACACAGATACGCAGTATTTT. It encodes CASSPDSYTDTQYF.

The chain combines TRBV2 with TRBJ1-2; TRBD1 might be the D (6 bases). The CDR3 is 12 amino acids. Trimming pared 7 bases from V and 9 bases from J, leaving 15 bases between. CDR1 is SNHLY, CDR2 FYNNEI, per germline. In nucleotides, the CDR3 is TGTGCCAGCACTATAGACAGGTTTCGCTACACCTTC. Translating it yields CASTIDRFRYTF.

The V and J genes are TRBV7-7 and TRBJ2-1; D gene ambiguous. Trimming removed 4 bases at V and 8 bases at J, with 12 bases between. Per the germline V gene, CDR1 is SSHAT and CDR2 is FNYEAQ (reference sequence). The CDR3 length is 13 residues. The CDR3 DNA reads as TGTGCCAGCAGCTCCCGGATGGATGATGAGCAGTTCTTC. Translated: CASSSRMDDEQFF.

The V call is TRBV14, the J call TRBJ1-1, with D unclear. V shed 4 bases and J shed 4 bases, with 13 bases lying between them. Germline V CDR1 and CDR2: SGHDN, FVKESK. CDR3 length equals 14 residues. The CDR3 sequence is CASSLSRWATEAFF. The CDR3 bases are TGTGCCAGCAGCCTATCAAGGTGGGCCACTGAAGCTTTCTTT.

This rearrangement joins TRBV27 to TRBJ2-5, with 10 bases that match TRBD2. The ends lost 5 bases at V and 6 bases at J; junction bases unmatched: 9. The germline gives CDR1 MNHEY, CDR2 SMNVEV (reference sequence). The CDR3 is made up of 15 amino acids. The DNA for the CDR3 is TGTGCCAGCAGTCCTAGCGGGAGTGGGAAAAAGACCCAGTACTTC. It translates to CASSPSGSGKKTQYF.

J is TRBJ2-7 and V is TRBV3-1 (or the pseudogene TRBV3-2); the match to TRBD2 covers 8 bases. V gave up 1 base and J gave up 2 bases; unmatched junction bases: 7. The CDR3 is 16 residues long. Per the germline V gene, CDR1 is LGHDT and CDR2 is YNNKEL (reference sequence). This chain's CDR3 is CASSQGASGGTYEQYF. The CDR3 nucleotides read TGTGCCAGCAGCCAAGGTGCCAGCGGGGGTACCTACGAGCAGTACTTC.

The chain combines TRBV27 with TRBJ1-2; a possible D gene is TRBD1 (6 bases). This CDR3 is 13 amino acids long. In germline, CDR1 is MNHEY, CDR2 SMNVEV (reference sequence). The germline V and J ends were trimmed by 5 bases and 4 bases, with 11 bases remaining between them. The CDR3 sequence: CASSPDRFYGYTF. CDR3 nucleotide sequence: TGTGCCAGCAGTCCTGACAGGTTCTATGGCTACACCTTC.

V and J are TRBV19 and TRBJ1-3; D gene unclear. Germline lookup yields CDR1 LNHDA and CDR2 SQIVND (reference sequence). The CDR3 is made up of 13 amino acids. Trimming removed 7 bases from V and 4 bases from J, with 11 bases in between. The CDR3 sequence: CASTTTNGNTIYF. The CDR3 DNA follows: TGTGCCAGTACCACGACAAACGGAAACACCATATATTTT.

CDR3 DNA sequence: TGTGCCAGTAGTATTGGTTGGCCCTTCCCAGACGAGCAGTACTTC. Protein sequence: CASSIGWPFPDEQYF. The V call is TRBV19, the J call TRBJ2-7; D gene ambiguous. V was shortened by 3 bases and J by 5 bases, with 17 bases between the two germline ends. Germline lookup yields CDR1 LNHDA and CDR2 SQIVND (reference sequence). The CDR3 contains 15 residues.

The V call is TRBV21-1, the J call TRBJ1-1; the table's TRBD1 call for D was not verified on the DNA. TRBV21-1 is a documented pseudogene. This CDR3 spans 15 amino acids. The CDR3, as DNA: TGTGCCAGCAGCAAAAGGGGTAGAGAGAACACTGAAGCTTTCTTT. As protein: CASSKRGRENTEAFF.

This clone occurred a few times. The V gene is TRBV30, the J gene TRBJ1-2, with 9 nucleotides matching TRBD1. V was pared by 4 bases and J by 1 base, with 4 bases of the junction left unmatched. CDR1 GTSNPN and CDR2 SVGIG come from the germline V gene (reference sequence). There are 14 residues in the CDR3. Here the CDR3 reads CAWTLTGGNYGYTF. The CDR3 bases are TGTGCCTGGACCTTGACAGGGGGTAACTATGGCTACACCTTC.

The chain combines TRBV15 with TRBJ1-5; no clear D gene. This CDR3 is built from 18 residues. Trimming took 1 base from V and 0 from J, leaving 16 bases between them. Germline V CDR1 and CDR2: LNHNV, YYDKDF (reference sequence). The CDR3 sequence is CATSRGGSEQNSNQPQHF. CDR3 DNA sequence: TGTGCCACCAGCAGAGGAGGGAGTGAACAGAATAGCAATCAGCCCCAGCATTTT.

This clone appeared a single time. This chain joins TRBV28 and TRBJ1-2; 9 bases agree with TRBD1. Unmatched junction bases numbered 3, after V lost 5 bases and J lost 5 bases. This CDR3 contains 13 residues. Germline CDR1 is MDHEN and CDR2 is SYDVKM. The CDR3 protein is CASSAGQGYGYTF. DNA of the CDR3: TGTGCCAGCAGTGCCGGACAGGGGTATGGCTACACCTTC.

The V and J genes are TRBV15 and TRBJ1-4; TRBD1 matches at 8 bases. V shed 5 bases and J 1 base; nucleotides not matched to a gene: 3. Germline CDR1 reads LNHNV; CDR2 reads YYDKDF (reference sequence). The CDR3 totals 15 residues. CDR3 nucleotide sequence: TGTGCCACCAGCCGCGACAGGGGAACTAATGAAAAACTGTTTTTT. As protein: CATSRDRGTNEKLFF.

The genes are TRBV15 and TRBJ1-1, with 11 nucleotides matching TRBD1. Germline CDR1 LNHNV, CDR2 YYDKDF (reference sequence). Losses at the gene ends were 4 bases for V and 3 bases for J; bases not matched to a gene: 4. The CDR3 extends over 15 amino acids. CDR3 sequence reads: CATSTGQGAYTEAFF. CDR3 nucleotide sequence: TGTGCCACCAGCACAGGACAGGGGGCCTACACTGAAGCTTTCTTT.

The chain uses TRBV3-1 (or the pseudogene TRBV3-2) and TRBJ1-6, with a possible D match to TRBD1 (5 bases). Per germline, CDR1 LGHDT and CDR2 YNNKEL (reference sequence). V lost 5 bases and J lost 9, with 8 bases in between. The CDR3 contains 12 residues. The CDR3 sequence: CASSAGGSPLHF. CDR3 sequence (DNA): TGTGCCAGCAGCGCTGGGGGTTCACCCCTCCACTTT.

This chain connects TRBV28 to TRBJ2-1, with D possibly matching TRBD2 (6 bases). CDR1 is MDHEN and CDR2 is SYDVKM in the germline V gene. This CDR3 has 17 amino acids. V was trimmed by 7 bases and J by 0 bases, leaving 19 bases between them. CDR3 in amino acids: CASTSAGSPGSYNEQFF. CDR3 bases: TGTGCCAGCACCTCCGCGGGGTCCCCCGGCTCCTACAATGAGCAGTTCTTC.

V is TRBV5-1 and J is TRBJ1-1; no definite D call. The length of the CDR3 is 14 residues. V lost 1 base and J lost 0, with 7 bases in between. The germline CDR1 and CDR2 sequences are SGHRS and YFSETQ. The CDR3 region has the DNA TGCGCCAGCAGCTTGACAATGATGAACACTGAAGCTTTCTTT. Its translation is CASSLTMMNTEAFF.

A word on this clone: Other DNA sequences from this sample encode an identical CDR3 as well. The V gene is TRBV5-1, the J gene TRBJ1-2, with TRBD1 identical over 9 bases. In germline, CDR1 is SGHRS, CDR2 YFSETQ. The CDR3 has 13 residues. The trim removed 0 bases at V and 6 bases at J, leaving 0 bases unmatched. CDR3 DNA: TGCGCCAGCAGCTTGGGACAGGGGGATGGCTACACCTTC. Translation gives CASSLGQGDGYTF.

The sample holds a few counts of this clone. The genes are TRBV2 and TRBJ2-5; D is possibly TRBD1 or TRBD2 (5 bases each). The CDR3 sequence is 14 residues long. Germline lookup yields CDR1 SNHLY and CDR2 FYNNEI. Trimming removed 6 bases from V and 5 bases from J, with 16 bases in between. The CDR3 loop is CASRRGETGETQYF. CDR3 nucleotides: TGTGCCAGCAGGAGGGGAGAAACGGGGGAGACCCAGTACTTC.

The chain recombines TRBV6-2 or TRBV6-3 with TRBJ2-5; perhaps D is TRBD1 or TRBD2 (6 bases each). V lost 0 bases, J lost 4 bases, and 15 bases lay in between. The CDR3 covers 16 residues. CDR1 and CDR2 (germline): MNHEY, SVGEGT. Here the CDR3 reads CASSYSGGLGGETQYF. The CDR3 nucleotides read TGTGCCAGCAGTTACTCAGGGGGGCTCGGGGGAGAGACCCAGTACTTC.

The DNA of the CDR3 is TGTGCCACCAGCAGAGATACGGTGGCGAATTCACCCCTCCACTTT. Protein: CATSRDTVANSPLHF. The chain has TRBV15 and TRBJ1-6; D uncertain. The CDR3 extends over 15 amino acids. The germline V gene encodes CDR1 LNHNV and CDR2 YYDKDF (reference sequence). V lost 0 bases and J 7 bases, leaving 10 bases between the germline ends. Full variable domain (missing parts from reference TRBV15 and TRBJ1-6): DAMVIQNPRYQVTQFGKPVTLSCSQTLNHNVMYWYQQKSSQAPKLLFHYYDKDFNNEADTPDNFQSRRPNTSFCFLDIRSPGLGDTAMYLCATSRDTVANSPLHFGNGTRLTVT.